This TCR beta chain derives from a study of CD8 T cells in ankylosing spondylitis. Study-wide results and limits: Before this, some motif variants had been reported in reactive arthritis synovial fluid and blood. What appeared characteristic of ankylosing spondylitis blood was a TCR beta motif of eight highly homologous variants. Relatively scarce in peripheral blood, disease-linked clones were CD8+. The clones that were linked to disease were reported to be significantly enriched in matched synovial fluid samples from ankylosing spondylitis patients.

Looked up from germline, CDR1 is KGHSH and CDR2 is LQKENI. This CDR3 has 15 amino acids. V was pared by 2 bases and J by 5 bases, with 14 bases between. TCRdb independently ran MiXCR on the 5' RACE reads; one entry per CDR3 protein. The sample holds more than 150,000 distinct CDR3 sequences, approximately 12% seen once. This clonotype was seen a single time. Its antigen is as yet unknown. The origin of this receptor is a female donor with ankylosing spondylitis or in good health (not recorded which). Sequenced: blood, either unsorted or a sorted T cell fraction (not recorded which). The chain is built from TRBV18 and TRBJ2-3, with unresolved D. The CDR3 spells CASSPAGSQEDTQYF. The CDR3 nucleotides read TGTGCCAGCTCACCAGCAGGCAGCCAGGAAGATACGCAGTATTTT.